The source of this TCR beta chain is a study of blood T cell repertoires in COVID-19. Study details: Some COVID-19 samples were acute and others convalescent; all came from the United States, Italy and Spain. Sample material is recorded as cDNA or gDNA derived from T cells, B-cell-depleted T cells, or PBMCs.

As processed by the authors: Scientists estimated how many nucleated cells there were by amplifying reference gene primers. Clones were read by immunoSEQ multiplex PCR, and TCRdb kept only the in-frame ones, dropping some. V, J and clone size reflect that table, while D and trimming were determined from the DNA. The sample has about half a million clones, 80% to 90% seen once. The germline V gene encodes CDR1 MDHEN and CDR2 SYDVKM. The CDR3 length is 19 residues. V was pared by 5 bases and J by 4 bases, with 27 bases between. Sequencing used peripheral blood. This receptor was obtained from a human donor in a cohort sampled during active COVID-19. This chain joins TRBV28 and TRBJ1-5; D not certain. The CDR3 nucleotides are TGTGCCAGCAGTCCTCTCGCCCGGGGAGGGTCATTGCGAAATCAGCCCCAGCATTTT. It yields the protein CASSPLARGGSLRNQPQHF.